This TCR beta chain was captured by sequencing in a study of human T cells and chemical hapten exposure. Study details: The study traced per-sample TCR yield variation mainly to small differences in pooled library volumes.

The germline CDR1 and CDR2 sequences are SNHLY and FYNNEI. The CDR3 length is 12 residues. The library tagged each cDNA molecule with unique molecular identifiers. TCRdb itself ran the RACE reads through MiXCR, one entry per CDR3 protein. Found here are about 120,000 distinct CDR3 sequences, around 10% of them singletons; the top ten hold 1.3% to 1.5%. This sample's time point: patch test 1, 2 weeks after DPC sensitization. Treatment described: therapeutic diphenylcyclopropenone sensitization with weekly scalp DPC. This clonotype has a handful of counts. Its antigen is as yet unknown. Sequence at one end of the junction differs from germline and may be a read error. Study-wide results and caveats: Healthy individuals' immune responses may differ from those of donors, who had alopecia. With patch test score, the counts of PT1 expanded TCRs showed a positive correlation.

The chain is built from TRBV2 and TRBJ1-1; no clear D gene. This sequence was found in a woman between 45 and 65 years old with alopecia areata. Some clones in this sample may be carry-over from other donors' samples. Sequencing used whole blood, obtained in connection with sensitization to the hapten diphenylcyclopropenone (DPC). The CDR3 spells CATSNWDTEAFF. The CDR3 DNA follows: TGTGCCACCAGTAACTGGGACACTGAAGCTTTCTTT.